The clone carrying this T cell receptor (beta chain) was seen repeatedly, ten times or more. Its target is not known. This CDR3 is built from 13 residues. With 4 bases removed from V and 1 base from J, the gap between germline ends came to 7 bases. Per germline, CDR1 SGDLS and CDR2 YYNGEE. Through a sample-barcoded 5' primer and a J-beta primer mix, a second PCR was run for about 6 to 11 cycles. Using its own MiXCR run on the 5' RACE reads, TCRdb lists one record per CDR3 protein. The repertoire includes around 1,700,000 distinct CDR3 sequences, about 30% of them detected once, and about 7.7% sits in the top ten. This entry comes from a study of blood T cells in healthy people across ages. Findings and caveats of the study: Naive T cell percentage showed a strong correlation with TCR beta diversity. PBMC samples, being unsorted, prevented any conclusive comparison of naive and antigen-experienced cells. Long-lived donors carried more naive CD4+ cells and greater diversity than aged donors. Lack of knowledge of donor CMV status possibly confounded expanded clonotype changes.

Sequencing was performed on blood. The chain uses TRBV9 and TRBJ2-3; D is uncertain. The sequence derives from a woman under 40 in good health. CDR3: CASSPLGTDTQYF. The CDR3 coding sequence is TGTGCCAGCAGCCCGCTAGGCACAGATACGCAGTATTTT.